Listed below are T cell receptor beta chains from one sample, sequenced in a study of cytomegalovirus exposure and HLA in healthy donors. Assay: immunoSEQ multiplex PCR; the TCRdb copy retains only in-frame clones and omits some. The repertoire includes around 38,000 clones, 66% of them detected once, and roughly 18% sits in the top ten. The source material was PBMCs. All receptors come from a man over 45 in good health and CMV-seropositive. Each CDR3 is given with its conserved first and last residue. D genes are given only for firm matches. Clone size, where shown, is once, few, many, or a class for clones that have expanded.

V gene	D gene	J gene	clone size	CDR3 DNA	CDR3 protein
TRBV10-3	NA	TRBJ1-2	NA	TGTGCCACCCGGACAGCGGAAACCTATGGCTACACCTTC	CATRTAETYGYTF
TRBV15	NA	TRBJ2-2	NA	TGTGCCACCAGCAAATTCGGGTGGGGGGTGAAGGCCGGGGAGCTGTTTTTT	CATSKFGWGVKAGELFF
TRBV4-3	TRBD2	TRBJ2-2	NA	TGCGCCAGCAGCCAGGGGACTAGGAACACCGGGGAGCTGTTTTTT	CASSQGTRNTGELFF
TRBV19	NA	TRBJ2-2	NA	TGTGCCAGTAGTATCGCGGTAGTAACCGGGGAGCTGTTTTTT	CASSIAVVTGELFF
TRBV29-1	NA	TRBJ2-7	few	TGCAGCGCCCGGACAGACTCCTACGAGCAGTACTTC	CSARTDSYEQYF
TRBV27	NA	TRBJ1-2	NA	TGTGCCAGCAGTTTGGTCGGGGGGCCCCTGGGCTACACCTTC	CASSLVGGPLGYTF
TRBV9	TRBD1	TRBJ1-4	NA	TGTGCCAGCAGCGGGGGACAGGCAACTAATGAAAAACTGTTTTTT	CASSGGQATNEKLFF
TRBV4-1	NA	TRBJ2-5	few	TGCGCCAGCAGCCAAGAACAGACACGGGAGACCCAGTACTTC	CASSQEQTRETQYF
TRBV14	NA	TRBJ1-1	NA	TGTGCCAGCAGCCTGCTGTCGGGGTACACTGAAGCTTTCTTT	CASSLLSGYTEAFF
TRBV9	TRBD1	TRBJ2-1	few	TGTGCCAGCAGCCTGTCGGACAGGGGTAATGAGCAGTTCTTC	CASSLSDRGNEQFF
TRBV14	TRBD1	TRBJ1-1	few	TGTGCCAGCAGCCAGGGGACAGGGGTACCGAGCACTGAAGCTTTCTTT	CASSQGTGVPSTEAFF
TRBV6-5	NA	TRBJ1-5	NA	TGTGCCAGCAGTTCAACGGGTGGAAGCAATCAGCCCCAGCATTTT	CASSSTGGSNQPQHF
TRBV5-8	NA	TRBJ1-1	NA	TGTGCCAGCAGACGGACGGGAGGGATGAACACTGAAGCTTTCTTT	CASRRTGGMNTEAFF
TRBV2	NA	TRBJ2-5	NA	TGTGCCAGCAGGGAAACGACAAATCAAGAGACCCAGTACTTC	CASRETTNQETQYF
TRBV7-9	NA	TRBJ2-7	NA	TGTGCCAGCAACCCTACAGCTGGCGAGCAGTACTTC	CASNPTAGEQYF
TRBV28	NA	TRBJ1-1	few	TGTGCCAGCAGGTTTCTTCTAGGGAACACTGAAGCTTTCTTT	CASRFLLGNTEAFF